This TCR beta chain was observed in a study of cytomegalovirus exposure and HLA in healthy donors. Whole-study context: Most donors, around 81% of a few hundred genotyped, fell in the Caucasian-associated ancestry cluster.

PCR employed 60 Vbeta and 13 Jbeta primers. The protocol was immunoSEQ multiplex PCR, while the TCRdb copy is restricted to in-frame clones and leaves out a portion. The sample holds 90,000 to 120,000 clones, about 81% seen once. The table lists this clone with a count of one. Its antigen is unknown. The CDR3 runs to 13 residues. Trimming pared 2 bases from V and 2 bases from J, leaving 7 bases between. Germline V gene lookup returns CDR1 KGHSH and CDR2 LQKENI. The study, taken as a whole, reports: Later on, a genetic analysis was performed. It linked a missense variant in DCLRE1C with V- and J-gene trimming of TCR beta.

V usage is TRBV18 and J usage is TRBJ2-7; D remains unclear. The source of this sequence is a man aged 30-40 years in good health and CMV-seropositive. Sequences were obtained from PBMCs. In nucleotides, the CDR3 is TGTGCCAGCTCACCATTACAGACCTACGAGCAGTACTTC. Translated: CASSPLQTYEQYF. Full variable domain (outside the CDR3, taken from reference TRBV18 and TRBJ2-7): NAGVMQNPRHLVRRRGQEARLRCSPMKGHSHVYWYRQLPEEGLKFMVYLQKENIIDESGMPKERFSAEFPKEGPSILRIQQVVRGDSAAYFCASSPLQTYEQYFGPGTRLTVT.